The source of this T cell receptor beta chain is a study of blood T cell repertoires in COVID-19. In the study overall: Sites in the United States, Italy and Spain provided acute and convalescent COVID-19 samples.

CDR1 and CDR2 from the germline V gene are LNHDA and SQIVND (reference sequence). The length of the CDR3 is 14 residues. V lost 4 bases to trimming and J lost 0 bases, with 10 bases between them. In the source study's methods: Researchers report that nucleated cell counts were estimated from reference gene primer amplification. Repertoires were generated with immunoSEQ multiplex PCR, while TCRdb's copy carries only in-frame clones and drops some. V and J calls and clone size follow that table, whereas D and trimming were derived from the DNA. The repertoire consists of about 120,000 clones, with about nine tenths occurring once and the leading ten covering 1.8%. This clone came up once.

Sequenced input: peripheral blood. This rearrangement joins TRBV19 to TRBJ2-7; TRBD2 is a possible D gene (5 bases). This TCR derives from a human donor with active COVID-19. The donor label of this sample is uncertain. The CDR3 sequence: CASSTGRSSYEQYF. CDR3 in DNA: TGTGCCAGTAGTACGGGGAGAAGCTCCTACGAGCAGTACTTC. Based on the CDR3 plus reference TRBV19 and TRBJ2-7, the full variable domain is DGGITQSPKYLFRKEGQNVTLSCEQNLNHDAMYWYRQDPGQGLRLIYYSQIVNDFQKGDIAEGYSVSREKKESFPLTVTSAQKNPTAFYLCASSTGRSSYEQYFGPGTRLTVT.